The 5 T cell receptor beta chains in this list originate from one sample, sequenced in a study of blood T cell repertoires in COVID-19. Here immunoSEQ multiplex PCR was the method, and the copy in TCRdb shows in-frame clones only, minus some. The sample records tens of thousands of clones, roughly four fifths being singletons. The sequencing input was peripheral blood. The source is a human donor in a cohort sampled during active COVID-19.

The chain couples TRBV11-2 to TRBJ1-1; tentative D call: TRBD1 (6 bases). The CDR3 extends over 18 amino acids. V lost 0 bases and J 1 base, leaving 18 bases between the germline ends. In germline, CDR1 is SGHAT, CDR2 FQNNGV. CDR3 coding DNA: TGTGCCAGCAGCTTAGATGTCGGACAGAAAGCGAGGAACACTGAAGCTTTCTTT. Translated, it gives CASSLDVGQKARNTEAFF. Looking up the rest from reference TRBV11-2 and TRBJ1-1 gives the full variable domain: EAGVAQSPRYKIIEKRQSVAFWCNPISGHATLYWYQQILGQGPKLLIQFQNNGVVDDSQLPKDRFSAERLKGVDSTLKIQPAKLEDSAVYLCASSLDVGQKARNTEAFFGQGTRLTVV.

V and J are TRBV18 and TRBJ1-1, with D maybe TRBD1 (5 bases). Trimming took 5 bases from V and 5 from J, leaving 15 bases between them. The CDR3 covers 14 residues. Germline V CDR1 and CDR2: KGHSH, LQKENI. CDR3: CASSAPWGVTEAFF. In DNA, the CDR3 is TGTGCCAGCTCAGCCCCTTGGGGGGTGACTGAAGCTTTCTTT.

This rearrangement joins TRBV27 to TRBJ1-5, with D tentatively TRBD1 (6 bases). Germline lookup yields CDR1 MNHEY and CDR2 SMNVEV (reference sequence). The CDR3 loop spans 14 amino acids. Deletions cut 5 bases from V and 6 bases from J, with 14 bases between. The CDR3 is CASSVKGGSQPQHF. Written as DNA, the CDR3 is TGTGCCAGCAGTGTAAAGGGGGGGAGTCAGCCCCAGCATTTT.

This clone turned up a few times. The chain couples TRBV6-5 to TRBJ1-5, with 8 bases that match TRBD1. The V and J ends lost 8 bases and 5 bases, in that order; junction bases with no gene match: 5. The CDR3 is made up of 13 amino acids. The germline gives CDR1 MNHEY, CDR2 SVGAGI. The CDR3 DNA follows: TGTGCCAGCGTACAGGGGGGTTATCAGCCCCAGCATTTT. Its translation is CASVQGGYQPQHF.

The gene calls are TRBV20-1 and TRBJ1-1; D is undetermined. Germline V gene lookup returns CDR1 DFQATT and CDR2 SNEGSKA (reference sequence). CDR3 length: 11 amino acids. Trimming removed 1 base from V and 12 bases from J, with 12 bases in between. The CDR3 protein is CSARALPEPFF. CDR3 in DNA: TGCAGTGCTAGAGCCCTCCCAGAACCTTTCTTT.